This TCR beta chain was retrieved from a study of cytotoxic CD8 clonotypes in ibrutinib-treated CLL. Germline CDR1 is MNHNS and CDR2 is SASEGT. The CDR3 is 17 amino acids. The germline V and J ends were trimmed by 2 bases and 1 base, with 17 bases remaining between them. TCRdb's copy holds only in-frame clones and misses some; the assay was immunoSEQ multiplex PCR. The table shows about 160,000 clones, with around 84% occurring only once. The receptor was isolated from a human donor with chronic lymphocytic leukemia. The sequencing here drew on PBMCs, taken after 12 months of ibrutinib treatment. The rearrangement uses TRBV6-1 and TRBJ1-2; weak D call: TRBD1 (6 bases). CDR3 residues: CASSERAGATLNYGYTF. The CDR3 DNA sequence: TGTGCCAGCAGTGAAAGGGCAGGGGCGACCCTTAACTATGGCTACACCTTC.